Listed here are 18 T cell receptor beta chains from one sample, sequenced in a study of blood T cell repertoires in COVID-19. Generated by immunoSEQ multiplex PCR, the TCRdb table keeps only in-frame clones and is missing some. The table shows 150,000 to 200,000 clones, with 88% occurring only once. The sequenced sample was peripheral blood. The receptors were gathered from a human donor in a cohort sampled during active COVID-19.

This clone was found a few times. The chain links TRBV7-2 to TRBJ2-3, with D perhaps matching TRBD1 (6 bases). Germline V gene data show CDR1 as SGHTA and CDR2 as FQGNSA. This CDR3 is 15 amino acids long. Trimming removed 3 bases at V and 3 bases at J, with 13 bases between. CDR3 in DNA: TGTGCCAGCAGCTTCGGGGCAGGGGTAACAGATACGCAGTATTTT. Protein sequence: CASSFGAGVTDTQYF. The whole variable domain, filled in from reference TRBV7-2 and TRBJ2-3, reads GAGVSQSPSNKVTEKGKDVELRCDPISGHTALYWYRQSLGQGLEFLIYFQGNSAPDKSGLPSDRFSAERTGGSVSTLTIQRTQQEDSAVYLCASSFGAGVTDTQYFGPGTRLTVL.

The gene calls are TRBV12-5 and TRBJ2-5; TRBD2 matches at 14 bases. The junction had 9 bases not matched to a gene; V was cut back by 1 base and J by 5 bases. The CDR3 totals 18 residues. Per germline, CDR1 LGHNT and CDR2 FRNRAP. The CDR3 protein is CASGLDLGLAGAVETQYF. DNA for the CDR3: TGTGCTAGTGGTTTGGACTTGGGACTAGCGGGAGCGGTTGAGACCCAGTACTTC.

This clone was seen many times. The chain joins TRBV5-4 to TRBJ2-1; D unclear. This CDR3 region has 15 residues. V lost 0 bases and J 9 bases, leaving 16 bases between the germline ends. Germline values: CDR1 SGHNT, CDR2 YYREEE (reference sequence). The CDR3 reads CASSLGLKVTGEQFF. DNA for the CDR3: TGTGCCAGCAGCTTGGGACTTAAAGTAACTGGTGAGCAGTTCTTC.

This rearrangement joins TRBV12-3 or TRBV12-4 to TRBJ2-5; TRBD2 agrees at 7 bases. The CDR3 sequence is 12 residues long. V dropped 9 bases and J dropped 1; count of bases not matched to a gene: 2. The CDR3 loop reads CASRGVQETQYF. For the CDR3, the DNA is TGTGCCAGTCGGGGGGTCCAAGAGACCCAGTACTTC.

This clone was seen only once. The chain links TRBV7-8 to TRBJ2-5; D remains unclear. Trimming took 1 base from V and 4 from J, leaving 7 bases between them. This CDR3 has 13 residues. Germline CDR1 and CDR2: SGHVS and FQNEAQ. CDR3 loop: CASSLGQVETQYF. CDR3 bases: TGTGCCAGCAGCTTAGGGCAGGTAGAGACCCAGTACTTC.

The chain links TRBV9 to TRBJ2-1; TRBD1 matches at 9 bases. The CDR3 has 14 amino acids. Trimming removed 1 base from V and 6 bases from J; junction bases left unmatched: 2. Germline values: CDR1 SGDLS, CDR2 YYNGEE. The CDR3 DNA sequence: TGTGCCAGCAGCGTACCGGGACAGGGCAATGAGCAGTTCTTC. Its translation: CASSVPGQGNEQFF. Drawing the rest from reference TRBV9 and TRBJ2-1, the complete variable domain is DSGVTQTPKHLITATGQRVTLRCSPRSGDLSVYWYQQSLDQGLQFLIQYYNGEERAKGNILERFSAQQFPDLHSELNLSSLELGDSALYFCASSVPGQGNEQFFGPGTRLTVL.

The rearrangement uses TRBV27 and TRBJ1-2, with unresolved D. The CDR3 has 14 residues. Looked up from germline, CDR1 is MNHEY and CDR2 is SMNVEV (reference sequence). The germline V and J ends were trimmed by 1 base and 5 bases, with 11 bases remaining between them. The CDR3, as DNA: TGTGCCAGCAGTTTATTTCGGGTCTTTTATGGCTACACCTTC. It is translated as CASSLFRVFYGYTF.

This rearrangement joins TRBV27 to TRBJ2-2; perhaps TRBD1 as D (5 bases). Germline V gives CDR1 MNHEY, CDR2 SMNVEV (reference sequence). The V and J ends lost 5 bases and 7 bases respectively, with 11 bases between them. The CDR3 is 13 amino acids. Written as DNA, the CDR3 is TGTGCCAGCAGTACACCTAGGGGCGGGGAGCTGTTTTTT. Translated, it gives CASSTPRGGELFF.

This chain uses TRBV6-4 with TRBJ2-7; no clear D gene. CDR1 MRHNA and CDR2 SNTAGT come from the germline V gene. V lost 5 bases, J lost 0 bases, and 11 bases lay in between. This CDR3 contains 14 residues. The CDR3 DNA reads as TGTGCCAGCAGTCTGGCCGTATCCTCCTACGAGCAGTACTTC. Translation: CASSLAVSSYEQYF.

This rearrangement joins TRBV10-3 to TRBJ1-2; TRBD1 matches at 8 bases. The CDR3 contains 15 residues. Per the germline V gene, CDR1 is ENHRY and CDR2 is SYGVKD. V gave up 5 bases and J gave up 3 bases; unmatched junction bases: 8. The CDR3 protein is CAISSPDREYYGYTF. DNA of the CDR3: TGTGCCATCAGTTCTCCGGACAGGGAGTACTATGGCTACACCTTC.

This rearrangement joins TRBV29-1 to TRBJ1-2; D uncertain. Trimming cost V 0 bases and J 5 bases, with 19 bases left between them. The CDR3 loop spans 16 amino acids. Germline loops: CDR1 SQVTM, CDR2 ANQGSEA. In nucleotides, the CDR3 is TGCAGCGTTGAAGATCAGGAGACACCCGGAGGGTATGGCTACACCTTC. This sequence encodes CSVEDQETPGGYGYTF.

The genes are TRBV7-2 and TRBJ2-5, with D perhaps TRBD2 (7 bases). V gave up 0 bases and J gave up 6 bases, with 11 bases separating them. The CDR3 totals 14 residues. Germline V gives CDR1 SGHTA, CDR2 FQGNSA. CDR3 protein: CASSLAGGPKTQYF. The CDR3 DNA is TGTGCCAGCAGCTTAGCGGGGGGGCCCAAGACCCAGTACTTC.

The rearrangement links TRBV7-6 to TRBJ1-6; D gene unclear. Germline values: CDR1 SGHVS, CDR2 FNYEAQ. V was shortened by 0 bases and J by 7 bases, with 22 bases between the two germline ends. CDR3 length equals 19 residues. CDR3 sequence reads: CASSLALTAFKSPNSPLHF. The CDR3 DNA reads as TGTGCCAGCAGCTTAGCGCTTACAGCTTTTAAGTCTCCGAATTCACCCCTCCACTTT.

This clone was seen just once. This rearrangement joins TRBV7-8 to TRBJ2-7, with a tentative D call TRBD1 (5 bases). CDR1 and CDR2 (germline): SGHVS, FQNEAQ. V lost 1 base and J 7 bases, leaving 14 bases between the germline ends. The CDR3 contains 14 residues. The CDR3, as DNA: TGTGCCAGCAGCTTAGGAGTAGGGGTCAGGGAGCAGTACTTC. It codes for CASSLGVGVREQYF.

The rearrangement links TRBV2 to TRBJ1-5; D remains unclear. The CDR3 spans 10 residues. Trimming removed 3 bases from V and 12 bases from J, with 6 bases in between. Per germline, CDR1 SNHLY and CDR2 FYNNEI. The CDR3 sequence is CASSDGIQHF. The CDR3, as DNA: TGTGCCAGCAGTGACGGGATCCAGCATTTT. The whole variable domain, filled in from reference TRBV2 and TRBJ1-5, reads EPEVTQTPSHQVTQMGQEVILRCVPISNHLYFYWYRQILGQKVEFLVSFYNNEISEKSEIFDDQFSVERPDGSNFTLKIRSTKLEDSAMYFCASSDGIQHFGDGTRLSIL.

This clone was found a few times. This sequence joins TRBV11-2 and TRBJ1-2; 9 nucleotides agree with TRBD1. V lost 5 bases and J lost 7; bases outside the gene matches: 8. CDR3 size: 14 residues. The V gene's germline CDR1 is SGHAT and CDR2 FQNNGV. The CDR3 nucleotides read TGTGCCAGCAGCCCGTCGACAGGGGGGGGTGGCTACACCTTC. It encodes CASSPSTGGGGYTF.

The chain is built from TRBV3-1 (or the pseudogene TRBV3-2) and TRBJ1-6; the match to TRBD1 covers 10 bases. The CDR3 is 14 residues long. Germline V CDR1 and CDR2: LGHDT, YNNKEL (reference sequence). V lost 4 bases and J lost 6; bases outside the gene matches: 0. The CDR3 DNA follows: TGTGCCAGCAGCCGGGACAGGGGTAATTCACCCCTCCACTTT. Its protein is CASSRDRGNSPLHF.

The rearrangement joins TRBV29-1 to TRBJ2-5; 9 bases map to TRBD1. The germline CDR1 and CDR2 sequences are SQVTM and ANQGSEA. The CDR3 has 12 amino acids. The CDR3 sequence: CSKSDRGETQYF. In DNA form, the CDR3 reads TGCAGTAAATCTGACAGGGGGGAGACCCAGTACTTC.